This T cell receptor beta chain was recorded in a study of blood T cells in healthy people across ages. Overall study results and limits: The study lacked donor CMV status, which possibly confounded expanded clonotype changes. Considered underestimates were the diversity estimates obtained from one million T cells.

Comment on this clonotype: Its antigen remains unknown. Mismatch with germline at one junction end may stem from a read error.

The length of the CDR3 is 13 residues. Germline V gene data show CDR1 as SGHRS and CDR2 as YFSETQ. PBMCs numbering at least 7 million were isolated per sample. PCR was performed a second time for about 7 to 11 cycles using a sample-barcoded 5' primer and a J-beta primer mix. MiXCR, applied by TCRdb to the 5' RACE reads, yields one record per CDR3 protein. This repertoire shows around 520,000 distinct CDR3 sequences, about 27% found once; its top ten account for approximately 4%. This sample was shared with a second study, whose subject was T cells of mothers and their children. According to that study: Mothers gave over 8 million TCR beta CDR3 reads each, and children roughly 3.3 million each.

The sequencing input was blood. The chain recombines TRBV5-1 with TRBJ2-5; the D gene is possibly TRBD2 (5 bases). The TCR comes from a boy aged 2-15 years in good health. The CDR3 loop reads CASSLLVQETQYF. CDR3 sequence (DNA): TGTGCCAGCAGTTTACTAGTCCAAGAGACCCAGTACTTC.